This is a list of T cell receptor beta chains from one sample in a study of OX40 agonist ivuxolimab in advanced cancers. Produced via immunoSEQ multiplex PCR; TCRdb's table is partial and in-frame only. The sample holds some 90,000 clones, around 91% seen once. The sequencing here drew on CD4+ or CD8+ T cells sorted from blood, taken in a trial of the OX40 agonist ivuxolimab. The source of these receptors is an adult with an advanced solid tumor such as melanoma, head and neck, liver or kidney cancer. The CDR3 runs from the conserved cysteine through the conserved F or W. D genes are given only for firm matches. Clone sizes are given selectively: once, few, many, or a class where the clone is expanded.

abundance | d_gene | j_gene | v_gene | CDR3aa | CDR3nt
NA | NA | TRBJ2-5 | TRBV6-5 | CASRSPGHGPQYF | TGTGCCAGCAGATCACCGGGACACGGACCCCAGTACTTC
NA | TRBD1 | TRBJ1-5 | TRBV18 | CASSPGPGGQPQHF | TGTGCCAGCTCACCAGGCCCAGGGGGTCAGCCCCAGCATTTT
NA | NA | TRBJ2-5 | TRBV11-3 | CASSPRWGQGEQETQYF | TGTGCCAGCAGCCCCAGGTGGGGCCAAGGGGAGCAAGAGACCCAGTACTTC
NA | TRBD2 | TRBJ2-1 | TRBV19 | CASSISLAGVQNEQFF | TGTGCCAGTAGTATTAGTCTAGCGGGAGTGCAGAATGAGCAGTTCTTC
once | NA | TRBJ2-7 | TRBV11-2 | CASTVLQGEQYF | TGTGCCAGCACGGTTCTCCAGGGGGAGCAGTACTTC
NA | TRBD2 | TRBJ2-5 | TRBV6-6 | CASSLAGGPETQYF | TGTGCCAGCAGTCTAGCGGGAGGGCCGGAGACCCAGTACTTC
NA | NA | TRBJ1-5 | TRBV19 | CASSIRRGSNQPQHF | TGTGCCAGTAGTATAAGAAGGGGTAGCAATCAGCCCCAGCATTTT
NA | NA | TRBJ2-1 | TRBV7-2 | CASSLVGGLNYNEQFF | TGTGCCAGCAGCTTAGTGGGGGGGCTGAACTACAATGAGCAGTTCTTC
once | NA | TRBJ2-1 | TRBV7-6 | CASSSFYGSYNEQFF | TGTGCCAGCAGCTCCTTTTATGGATCCTACAATGAGCAGTTCTTC
NA | NA | TRBJ1-2 | TRBV30 | CAWSVLRGNYGYTF | TGTGCCTGGAGTGTACTAAGGGGGAACTATGGCTACACCTTC
NA | NA | TRBJ2-1 | TRBV10-2 | CASSSRLVSGNEQFF | TGCGCCAGCAGTTCCAGACTAGTTTCCGGCAATGAGCAGTTCTTC
NA | NA | TRBJ2-3 | TRBV27 | CASSFSGGTSTDTQYF | TGTGCCAGCAGTTTTAGCGGCGGTACTAGCACAGATACGCAGTATTTT
NA | TRBD1 | TRBJ2-7 | TRBV14 | CASRRTGREQYF | TGTGCCAGCAGACGGACAGGGCGGGAGCAGTACTTC
NA | NA | TRBJ2-3 | TRBV27 | CASSPLWGTLSARDTQYF | TGTGCCAGCAGCCCTCTTTGGGGGACACTAAGCGCGCGGGATACGCAGTATTTT
NA | NA | TRBJ1-1 | TRBV7-2 | CASSLEGMVNTEAFF | TGTGCCAGCAGCTTAGAAGGGATGGTGAACACTGAAGCTTTCTTT
NA | TRBD1 | TRBJ1-5 | TRBV5-6 | CASSSGQGTQPQHF | TGTGCCAGCAGCTCCGGACAGGGTACTCAGCCCCAGCATTTT
few | NA | TRBJ1-2 | TRBV28 | CASQTTGTAYYTF | TGTGCCAGCCAAACCACCGGGACCGCCTACTACACCTTC
NA | NA | TRBJ2-1 | TRBV15 | CATSRDRVTPLF | TGTGCCACCAGCAGAGATAGAGTGACTCCGCTCTTC
NA | NA | TRBJ2-3 | TRBV11-3 | CASSPDRLPDTQYF | TGTGCCAGCAGCCCAGACAGGCTCCCAGATACGCAGTATTTT
NA | TRBD1 | TRBJ2-2 | TRBV5-4 | CASSFPPGQGNTGELFF | TGTGCCAGCAGCTTCCCCCCGGGACAGGGTAACACCGGGGAGCTGTTTTTT
NA | NA | TRBJ2-1 | TRBV7-3 | CASSPQGRQSYNEQFF | TGTGCCAGCAGCCCCCAGGGGAGACAGTCCTACAATGAGCAGTTCTTC
NA | TRBD2 | TRBJ2-5 | TRBV5-1 | CASSDVLAGGGETQYF | TGCGCCAGCAGCGATGTACTAGCGGGAGGTGGGGAGACCCAGTACTTC
NA | NA | TRBJ2-7 | TRBV5-1 | CASSLAGRAEQYF | TGCGCCAGCAGCTTGGCCGGTAGGGCCGAGCAGTACTTC
NA | TRBD2 | TRBJ2-3 | TRBV11-3 | CASSLGLVGSQYF | TGTGCCAGCAGTTTAGGACTAGTAGGATCGCAGTATTTT
NA | NA | TRBJ1-5 | TRBV6-1 | CASSPQQGNNQPQHF | TGTGCCAGCAGTCCCCAGCAGGGTAACAATCAGCCCCAGCATTTT
once | NA | TRBJ2-7 | TRBV5-4 | CASSLGTFSSYEQYF | TGTGCCAGCAGCTTGGGAACTTTCAGCTCCTACGAGCAGTACTTC
NA | NA | TRBJ1-2 | TRBV27 | CASRGTGRGYGYTF | TGTGCCAGCAGGGGTACAGGGAGGGGCTATGGCTACACCTTC
NA | NA | TRBJ1-2 | TRBV27 | CASKRAPHPNYGYTF | TGTGCCAGCAAACGGGCTCCCCATCCTAACTATGGCTACACCTTC
NA | NA | TRBJ1-4 | TRBV5-1 | CASSPDGGQGEKLFF | TGCGCCAGCAGCCCGGACGGGGGGCAGGGTGAAAAACTGTTTTTT
NA | NA | TRBJ2-7 | TRBV4-2 | CASSQGSLYEQYF | TGTGCCAGCAGCCAAGGGTCCTTATACGAGCAGTACTTC
NA | TRBD2 | TRBJ2-1 | TRBV4-2 | CASSQGLAGGPYNEQFF | TGTGCCAGCAGCCAGGGACTAGCGGGAGGGCCCTACAATGAGCAGTTCTTC